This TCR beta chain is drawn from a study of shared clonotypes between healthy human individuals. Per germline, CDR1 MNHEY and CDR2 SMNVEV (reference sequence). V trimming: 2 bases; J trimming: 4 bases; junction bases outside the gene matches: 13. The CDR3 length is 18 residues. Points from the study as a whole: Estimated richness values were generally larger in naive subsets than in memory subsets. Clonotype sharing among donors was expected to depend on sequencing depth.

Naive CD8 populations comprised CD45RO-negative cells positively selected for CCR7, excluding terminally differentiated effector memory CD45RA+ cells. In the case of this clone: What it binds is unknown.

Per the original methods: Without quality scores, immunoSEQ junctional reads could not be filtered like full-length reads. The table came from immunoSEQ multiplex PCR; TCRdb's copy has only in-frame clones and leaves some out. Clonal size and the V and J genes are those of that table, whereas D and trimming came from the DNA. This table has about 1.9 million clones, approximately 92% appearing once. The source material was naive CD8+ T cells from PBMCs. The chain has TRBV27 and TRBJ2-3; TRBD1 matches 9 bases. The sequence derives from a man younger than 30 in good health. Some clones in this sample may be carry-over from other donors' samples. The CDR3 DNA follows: TGTGCCAGCAGTTTAAGTTCCCTGACAGGGGGAAGTCCAGATACGCAGTATTTT. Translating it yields CASSLSSLTGGSPDTQYF.